The rows below give T cell receptor beta chains drawn from one sample of a study of cytomegalovirus exposure and HLA in healthy donors. The repertoire was sequenced with immunoSEQ multiplex PCR; TCRdb's copy has only in-frame clones and lacks some. Of tens of thousands of clones in the sample, roughly two thirds were seen once. Source material: PBMCs. The receptors derive from a human donor in good health. Each CDR3 is given with its conserved first and last residue. Each record gives: CDR3 DNA, CDR3 protein, D gene, clone size, J gene, V gene. A D gene is named only where the DNA matches it firmly. Size tells how often a clone was seen (once, few, many) or the class of an expanded clone, and some rows leave it out.

CDR3 DNA: TGTGCCAGCTCACCTCAAATCGGGGTTGAAGCTTTCTTT
CDR3 protein: CASSPQIGVEAFF
D gene: -
clone size: -
J gene: TRBJ1-1
V gene: TRBV18

CDR3 DNA: TGCGCCAGCAGCCAAGAACAGAACACCGGGGAGCTGTTTTTT
CDR3 protein: CASSQEQNTGELFF
D gene: -
clone size: few
J gene: TRBJ2-2
V gene: TRBV4-3

CDR3 DNA: TGTGCTAGCAGCTTAGGACGAGGGCAGCCCCAGCATTTT
CDR3 protein: CASSLGRGQPQHF
D gene: -
clone size: -
J gene: TRBJ1-5
V gene: TRBV7-7

CDR3 DNA: TGTGCCAGCAGCTTAAGCACTAGCGGGGGGTCCTACGAGCAGTACTTC
CDR3 protein: CASSLSTSGGSYEQYF
D gene: TRBD2
clone size: -
J gene: TRBJ2-7
V gene: TRBV7-3

CDR3 DNA: TGTGCCAGCAGCCAGGAGCGGGGGGGTGTAAGGAATGAGCAGTTCTTC
CDR3 protein: CASSQERGGVRNEQFF
D gene: TRBD2
clone size: few
J gene: TRBJ2-1
V gene: TRBV14

CDR3 DNA: TGCAGCGTTGCGGGAGGGGTGGACACCGGGGAGCTGTTTTTT
CDR3 protein: CSVAGGVDTGELFF
D gene: TRBD2
clone size: -
J gene: TRBJ2-2
V gene: TRBV29-1

CDR3 DNA: TGTGCCAGCTCACCGACCGCGCGGGGAGCCTACGAGCAGTACTTC
CDR3 protein: CASSPTARGAYEQYF
D gene: -
clone size: few
J gene: TRBJ2-7
V gene: TRBV18

CDR3 DNA: TGTGCCTGCTACCCTATAGGGCGGGGCCTCACAGATACGCAGTATTTT
CDR3 protein: CACYPIGRGLTDTQYF
D gene: -
clone size: few
J gene: TRBJ2-3
V gene: TRBV30

CDR3 DNA: TGTGCCAGCAGAGGGGACAGGGGGTATTCACCCCTCCACTTT
CDR3 protein: CASRGDRGYSPLHF
D gene: TRBD1
clone size: -
J gene: TRBJ1-6
V gene: TRBV2

CDR3 DNA: TGTGCCAGCAGCTTAGCAACAGACATGAAGCAGTACTTC
CDR3 protein: CASSLATDMKQYF
D gene: -
clone size: -
J gene: TRBJ2-5
V gene: TRBV7-2

CDR3 DNA: TGTGCCAGCAGCTTAGAATGGGGGGAACTAGCGGGGACAGATACGCAGTATTTT
CDR3 protein: CASSLEWGELAGTDTQYF
D gene: TRBD2
clone size: -
J gene: TRBJ2-3
V gene: TRBV7-9

CDR3 DNA: TGTGCCAGCAGTCGGGGGACAGGGGGCAATGAAAAACTGTTTTTT
CDR3 protein: CASSRGTGGNEKLFF
D gene: TRBD1
clone size: -
J gene: TRBJ1-4
V gene: TRBV2

CDR3 DNA: TGTGCCAGCAGCTCAAGGGGGCTGGAGGGCTACACCTTC
CDR3 protein: CASSSRGLEGYTF
D gene: TRBD1
clone size: once
J gene: TRBJ1-2
V gene: TRBV7-9

CDR3 DNA: TGTGCCAGCAGTGCGGGGCTCAACACCGGGGAGCTGTTTTTT
CDR3 protein: CASSAGLNTGELFF
D gene: -
clone size: -
J gene: TRBJ2-2
V gene: TRBV7-3

CDR3 DNA: TGTGCCAGTAGTACCCACCCTGACAGGGGGTTTGGGGGGAGCAATCAGCCCCAGCATTTT
CDR3 protein: CASSTHPDRGFGGSNQPQHF
D gene: TRBD1
clone size: -
J gene: TRBJ1-5
V gene: TRBV19

CDR3 DNA: TGTGCCAGCAGCGGGGGACTATCCTTCTACAATGAGCAGTTCTTC
CDR3 protein: CASSGGLSFYNEQFF
D gene: TRBD2
clone size: -
J gene: TRBJ2-1
V gene: TRBV5-5

CDR3 DNA: TGTGCCAGTAGTTACCCCCGTGACAGGGCTAACTATGGCTACACCTTC
CDR3 protein: CASSYPRDRANYGYTF
D gene: TRBD1
clone size: few
J gene: TRBJ1-2
V gene: TRBV19

CDR3 DNA: TGTGCCAGCAGCTTGGAACAACCCAACTATGGCTACACCTTC
CDR3 protein: CASSLEQPNYGYTF
D gene: -
clone size: -
J gene: TRBJ1-2
V gene: TRBV5-5